These 20 T cell receptor beta chains came from one sample sequenced in a study of chemoradiotherapy in HPV16-positive cancers. The method was immunoSEQ multiplex PCR; TCRdb's version includes in-frame clones alone and lacks a portion of them. Counted here are roughly 4,100 clones, roughly 80% occurring once; the ten biggest clones make up about 9.5%. The material was tumor tissue, obtained from a patient who underwent chemoradiotherapy. The receptors stem from a human donor with HPV-associated anogenital cancer.

The chain links TRBV7-6 to TRBJ1-5; D unclear. The germline V gene encodes CDR1 SGHVS and CDR2 FNYEAQ. The CDR3 sequence is 15 residues long. V lost 5 bases, J lost 4 bases, and 15 bases lay in between. The CDR3 nucleotides are TGTGCCAGCAGCGTTGGATCGGCGGGTAATCAGCCCCAGCATTTT. This sequence encodes CASSVGSAGNQPQHF.

The V and J genes are TRBV29-1 and TRBJ1-2; no reliable D call. V lost 4 bases and J lost 5, with 5 bases in between. The germline CDR1 and CDR2 sequences are SQVTM and ANQGSEA. CDR3 length: 10 amino acids. Here the CDR3 DNA reads TGCAGCGTTGCACAGTATGGCTACACCTTC. This gives the protein CSVAQYGYTF.

The genes are TRBV27 and TRBJ2-6; D unresolved. The CDR3 extends over 15 amino acids. Germline V gives CDR1 MNHEY, CDR2 SMNVEV (reference sequence). The ends were cut back, 4 bases at V and 0 bases at J, with 7 bases in the middle. CDR3 nucleotides: TGTGCCAGCAGTTCCAGGAGCTCTGGGGCCAACGTCCTGACTTTC. It is translated as CASSSRSSGANVLTF.

This clone was detected only once. The chain joins TRBV7-2 to TRBJ2-5; possible D gene TRBD2, 6 bases. V was trimmed by 5 bases and J by 5 bases, leaving 12 bases between them. Germline CDR1 reads SGHTA; CDR2 reads FQGNSA. This CDR3 has 13 amino acids. In DNA, the CDR3 is TGTGCCAGCAGCCCACAGGAGGGGGAGACCCAGTACTTC. Residues: CASSPQEGETQYF. Using reference TRBV7-2 and TRBJ2-5 for the parts outside the CDR3, the full variable domain is GAGVSQSPSNKVTEKGKDVELRCDPISGHTALYWYRQSLGQGLEFLIYFQGNSAPDKSGLPSDRFSAERTGGSVSTLTIQRTQQEDSAVYLCASSPQEGETQYFGPGTRLLVL.

This rearrangement joins TRBV7-3 to TRBJ1-1; unclear D gene. With 5 bases removed from V and 4 bases from J, the gap between germline ends came to 11 bases. Germline lookup yields CDR1 SGHTA and CDR2 FQGTGA. This CDR3 spans 13 amino acids. In DNA, the CDR3 is TGTGCCAGCAGCCCTCCGGGGAGCACTGAAGCTTTCTTT. Residues: CASSPPGSTEAFF.

V and J are TRBV5-1 and TRBJ2-5; weak D call: TRBD1 (6 bases). CDR3 length: 15 amino acids. Per germline, CDR1 SGHRS and CDR2 YFSETQ. Trimming left V 2 bases short and J 2 bases short, with 13 bases between. For the CDR3, the DNA is TGCGCCAGCAGCTTCTCCGGGACACCTCAAGAGACCCAGTACTTC. It translates to CASSFSGTPQETQYF.

The chain carries TRBV5-5 and TRBJ2-7; possible D gene TRBD2, 6 bases. V was cut by 0 bases and J by 1 base, with 11 bases left in between. The CDR3 runs to 15 residues. Germline assignment: CDR1 SGHKS and CDR2 YYEKEE (reference sequence). DNA of the CDR3: TGTGCCAGCAGCTTGGAGCCGGGGAGGTCCTACGAGCAGTACTTC. It specifies CASSLEPGRSYEQYF.

This clone was recorded once. The gene calls are TRBV5-1 and TRBJ2-1; D gene unclear. V was clipped by 0 bases and J by 0 bases, with 7 bases between them. This CDR3 spans 15 amino acids. Germline values: CDR1 SGHRS, CDR2 YFSETQ. CDR3 in amino acids: CASSLGGNSYNEQFF. CDR3 in DNA: TGCGCCAGCAGCTTGGGCGGAAACTCCTACAATGAGCAGTTCTTC.

The chain uses TRBV6-1 and TRBJ2-3; 9 bases are a match to TRBD1. Trimming cost V 7 bases and J 5 bases; bases outside gene matches: 7. Germline V gene lookup returns CDR1 MNHNS and CDR2 SASEGT. This CDR3 region has 14 residues. CDR3: CASKTGGPGDTQYF. DNA for the CDR3: TGTGCCAGCAAAACAGGGGGCCCGGGAGATACGCAGTATTTT.

This chain joins TRBV11-2 and TRBJ2-1; TRBD2 matches at 10 bases. Germline trimming cut 5 bases from V and 8 bases from J; bases unmatched to any gene: 9. The germline V gene has CDR1 SGHAT and CDR2 FQNNGV. This CDR3 spans 15 amino acids. CDR3 sequence: CASSAGLAEVDEQFF. CDR3 in DNA: TGTGCCAGCAGCGCCGGACTAGCGGAGGTCGATGAGCAGTTCTTC.

The V call is TRBV7-9, the J call TRBJ2-5; 7 bases are a match to TRBD2. The junction had 11 bases not matched to a gene; V was cut back by 8 bases and J by 11 bases. The CDR3 length is 12 residues. Germline assignment: CDR1 SEHNR and CDR2 FQNEAQ (reference sequence). The CDR3 protein is CASGERAGRQYF. The CDR3 DNA follows: TGTGCCAGCGGGGAAAGAGCGGGACGACAGTACTTC.

This clone was picked up one time. The rearrangement uses TRBV9 and TRBJ2-3; TRBD1 is a possible D gene (5 bases). The CDR3 is 16 amino acids. Germline-derived CDR1 and CDR2 are SGDLS and YYNGEE. Trimming removed 3 bases at V and 0 bases at J, with 14 bases between. CDR3 sequence (DNA): TGTGCCAGCAGCGAAACGGACATTCCAAGCACAGATACGCAGTATTTT. It yields the protein CASSETDIPSTDTQYF.

The genes are TRBV5-8 and TRBJ1-2; D perhaps matches TRBD1 (6 bases). This CDR3 is built from 15 residues. CDR1 is SGHTS and CDR2 is YDEGEE in the germline V gene. V was shortened by 0 bases and J by 2 bases, with 11 bases between the two germline ends. In DNA form, the CDR3 reads TGTGCCAGCAGCTTGGCCGGAACAGGGAACTATGGCTACACCTTC. This codes for CASSLAGTGNYGYTF.

The chain joins TRBV5-8 to TRBJ2-5; the D gene could be TRBD1 or TRBD2 (7 bases each). CDR3 length equals 14 residues. CDR1 and CDR2 from the germline V gene are SGHTS and YDEGEE. V was cut by 3 bases and J by 5 bases, with 14 bases left in between. The CDR3: CASSSNRGGETQYF. For the CDR3, the DNA is TGTGCCAGCAGCTCTAACAGGGGAGGGGAGACCCAGTACTTC.

The chain joins TRBV28 to TRBJ1-3, with D tentatively TRBD1 (6 bases). The germline gives CDR1 MDHEN, CDR2 SYDVKM. V was clipped by 5 bases and J by 0 bases, with 20 bases between them. CDR3 length equals 18 residues. The CDR3 here is CASSRQTGHFYSGNTIYF. The CDR3 DNA follows: TGTGCCAGCAGTAGGCAAACGGGACACTTTTACTCTGGAAACACCATATATTTT.

The V and J genes are TRBV5-1 and TRBJ1-1; a weak D match, TRBD1 (6 bases). V shed 4 bases and J shed 0 bases, with 10 bases lying between them. This CDR3 has 14 residues. Germline V CDR1 and CDR2: SGHRS, YFSETQ. The CDR3 DNA follows: TGCGCCAGCAGCCTTACAGGGATGAACACTGAAGCTTTCTTT. Encoded protein: CASSLTGMNTEAFF.

Notes on this clone: Other DNA sequences in this specimen translate into the identical CDR3. The chain carries TRBV19 and TRBJ1-5; the D gene is possibly TRBD1 (6 bases). V lost 7 bases and J 3 bases, leaving 13 bases between the germline ends. The CDR3 runs 14 residues. Germline V gives CDR1 LNHDA, CDR2 SQIVND (reference sequence). The CDR3 sequence is CASTQGTINQPQHF. The CDR3 nucleotides are TGTGCCAGTACTCAGGGGACCATCAATCAGCCCCAGCATTTT.

The chain combines TRBV5-6 with TRBJ2-5; TRBD1 agrees at 7 bases. The J segment lost 1 base and the V segment lost 4 bases, leaving 13 bases of the junction unmatched. The germline gives CDR1 SGHDT, CDR2 YYEEEE. The CDR3 is 17 residues long. The chain's CDR3 is CASSQGQQVISQETQYF. CDR3 sequence (DNA): TGTGCCAGCAGCCAGGGACAGCAAGTCATCAGCCAAGAGACCCAGTACTTC.

The chain links TRBV2 to TRBJ2-3; no firm D call. V was trimmed by 2 bases and J by 2 bases, leaving 11 bases between them. Per germline, CDR1 SNHLY and CDR2 FYNNEI. The CDR3 contains 15 residues. CDR3 nucleotide sequence: TGTGCCAGCAGTGAACTCGGGCCGACCACAGATACGCAGTATTTT. This codes for CASSELGPTTDTQYF.

This clone occurred once. The genes are TRBV19 and TRBJ1-5; TRBD1 agrees at 9 bases. The germline CDR1 and CDR2 sequences are LNHDA and SQIVND (reference sequence). V lost 7 bases, J lost 4 bases, and 14 bases stayed unmatched. This CDR3 is built from 17 residues. CDR3 in amino acids: CASNKVIGTGSNQPQHF. The CDR3, as DNA: TGTGCCAGTAATAAGGTAATCGGGACAGGGAGTAATCAGCCCCAGCATTTT.